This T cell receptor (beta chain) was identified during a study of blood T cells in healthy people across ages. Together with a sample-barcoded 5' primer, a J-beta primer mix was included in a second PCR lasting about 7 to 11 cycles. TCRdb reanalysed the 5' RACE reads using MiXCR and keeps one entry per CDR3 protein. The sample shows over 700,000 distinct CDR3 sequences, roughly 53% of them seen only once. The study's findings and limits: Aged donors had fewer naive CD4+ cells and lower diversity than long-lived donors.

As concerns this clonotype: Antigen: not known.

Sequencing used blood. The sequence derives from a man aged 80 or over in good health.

CDR3 sequence: CASSPTIGIDGYTF. CDR3 DNA: TGTGCCAGCAGTCCCACAATAGGGATCGATGGCTACACCTTC. The chain links TRBV6-5 to TRBJ1-2; unclear D gene. Trimming stripped 5 bases from V and 6 bases from J, with 16 bases between. This CDR3 has 14 residues. In germline, CDR1 is MNHEY, CDR2 SVGAGI.